Detailed here is one T cell receptor beta chain. Its antigen is still unknown. Before sequencing took place, the ViraFEST assay used viral peptide pools to expand antigen-specific CD4+ T cells. Cells that had been cultured for roughly ten days were the source of isolated CD4+ T cells. Cultures received IL-2 medium that replaced half the medium on days 3 and 7. The sample belongs to a study of vaccination effects on CD4 cells after COVID-19. Findings of the study overall: The authors studied few convalescent patients and collected no early post-infection timepoints. Nearly all vaccine-induced clones in healthy recipients recognized only SARS-CoV-2.

Using immunoSEQ multiplex PCR, the repertoire was profiled, and TCRdb retains in-frame clones only, with some absent. The table shows about 79,000 clones, with roughly 80% occurring only once. The CDR3 runs 14 residues. J gave up 4 bases and V 9 bases, and 7 bases lay outside the gene matches. Germline CDR1 is SNHLY and CDR2 is FYNNEI. The TCR comes from a human donor who received a COVID-19 vaccine. This sequence joins TRBV2 and TRBJ2-2, with 8 bases lining up with TRBD2. Sequenced material: CD4+ T cells from PBMCs cultured with HCoV-229E spike peptides, taken before COVID-19 vaccination. The CDR3 nucleotides read TGTGCCAGTCGGGGGGGGGCGGGCACCGGGGAGCTGTTTTTT. It specifies CASRGGAGTGELFF.